This is a list of T cell receptor beta chains from one sample in a study of post-analysis software for immune sequencing data. TCRdb processed the PCR reads anew with MiXCR; each CDR3 protein has one entry. This sample has about 810,000 distinct CDR3 sequences, with approximately 53% found just once. What was sequenced was blood. Receptors originate from a girl aged 5-17 years with multiple sclerosis. Both conserved end residues are part of each CDR3. The order of the fields is V gene, J gene, clone size, CDR3 protein. Clone size is given for some rows only: seen once, a few or many times, or a class if the clone is expanded.

TRBV3-1,TRBJ1-2,-,CASSQGSPRGYTF
TRBV29-1,TRBJ1-2,-,CSVVGEKGYTF
TRBV3-1,TRBJ1-2,-,CASSHRQGNSYGYTF
TRBV5-5,TRBJ2-4,-,CASSGAFVGKNIQYF
TRBV20-1,TRBJ2-2,-,CSGSRGTGELFF
TRBV5-1,TRBJ2-3,-,CASSWGPGGSTDTQYF
TRBV12-3/TRBV12-4,-,-,CASSILQGTAGEQYF
TRBV14,TRBJ2-3,few,CASSQDAGPDTQYF
TRBV7-6,TRBJ1-1,-,CASSLTGWAEAFF
TRBV5-1,TRBJ2-3,few,CASSPQLTSTDTQYF
TRBV13,TRBJ2-3,-,CASSWRRQSDTQYF
TRBV20-1,TRBJ2-5,once,CSARDASSGKETQYF
TRBV5-1,TRBJ2-1,-,CASSLGQGLIDEQFF
TRBV29-1,TRBJ1-5,-,CSVGDGRQQPQHF
TRBV5-1,TRBJ2-3,-,CASSLEEGTQYF
TRBV12-3/TRBV12-4,-,once,CASRLPGVQETQFF
TRBV6-5,TRBJ1-1,-,CASSYGTGVMNTEAFF
TRBV6-1,TRBJ2-6,-,CASKEAIFGANVLTF
TRBV20-1,-,few,CSARGGQGIYEQYF
TRBV7-9,TRBJ2-7,few,CASSSTVGGLGSYEQYF
TRBV27,TRBJ2-3,-,CASSARSSPGGTDTQYF
TRBV29-1,TRBJ1-2,-,CSVELMATGGRYTF
TRBV12-3/TRBV12-4,TRBJ1-2,-,CASSLGGWTGTGNGYTF
TRBV7-2,TRBJ2-5,-,CVSSGGARETQYF
TRBV29-1,TRBJ2-7,-,CSVGASGSPYEQYF
TRBV29-1,TRBJ2-5,-,CSVDLAGETQYF
TRBV15,TRBJ1-4,few,CATSRIGGTNEKLFF
TRBV12-3/TRBV12-4,TRBJ2-3,-,CASSPDRGRPDTQYF
TRBV11-2,TRBJ1-2,-,CASSLDRKDYGYTF
TRBV12-3/TRBV12-4,TRBJ1-2,-,CASSLDGFGGNGYTF
TRBV29-1,TRBJ1-6,-,CSVERAPGSPLHF
TRBV5-1,-,-,CASSLLRTGYEQYF
TRBV20-1,TRBJ1-5,-,CSARDQGPGPWGNQPQHF
TRBV25-1,TRBJ2-5,-,CASRMRETQYF
TRBV28,TRBJ2-7,-,CASSPLGGVEQYF
TRBV10-3,TRBJ2-5,-,CAISEVGGQETQYF
TRBV12-3/TRBV12-4,TRBJ1-5,-,CASRASVGNQPQHF
TRBV20-1,TRBJ2-5,-,CSARELGSFREQYF
TRBV7-6,TRBJ2-7,-,CSSSPQPDSEQYF
TRBV20-1,TRBJ2-7,few,CSARDPYSYEQYF
TRBV15,TRBJ2-1,few,CATSGRTSGLGEQFF
TRBV20-1,TRBJ2-1,-,CSGISSGLYNEQFF
TRBV12-3/TRBV12-4,-,once,CASTDFPYEQYF
TRBV27,-,few,CASTGAGEQYF
TRBV20-1,TRBJ2-3,-,CSARDPWQGVTDTQYF
TRBV6-2/TRBV6-3,TRBJ2-3,-,CASVRAGYGDTQYF
TRBV5-1,TRBJ2-1,-,CASSLADSVYNEQFF
TRBV29-1,TRBJ2-5,few,CSVAVGPETQYF
TRBV30,TRBJ2-7,few,CAWSVYHEQYF
TRBV25-1,TRBJ2-3,-,CASSKASGTTDTQYF
TRBV7-2,TRBJ1-2,-,CASRYKGSNYGYTF
TRBV18,TRBJ2-3,once,CASSPRVAASSTDMQYF
TRBV29-1,TRBJ1-2,-,CSASAGVGYTF
TRBV5-1,TRBJ2-1,few,CASRSGQSQYNEQFF